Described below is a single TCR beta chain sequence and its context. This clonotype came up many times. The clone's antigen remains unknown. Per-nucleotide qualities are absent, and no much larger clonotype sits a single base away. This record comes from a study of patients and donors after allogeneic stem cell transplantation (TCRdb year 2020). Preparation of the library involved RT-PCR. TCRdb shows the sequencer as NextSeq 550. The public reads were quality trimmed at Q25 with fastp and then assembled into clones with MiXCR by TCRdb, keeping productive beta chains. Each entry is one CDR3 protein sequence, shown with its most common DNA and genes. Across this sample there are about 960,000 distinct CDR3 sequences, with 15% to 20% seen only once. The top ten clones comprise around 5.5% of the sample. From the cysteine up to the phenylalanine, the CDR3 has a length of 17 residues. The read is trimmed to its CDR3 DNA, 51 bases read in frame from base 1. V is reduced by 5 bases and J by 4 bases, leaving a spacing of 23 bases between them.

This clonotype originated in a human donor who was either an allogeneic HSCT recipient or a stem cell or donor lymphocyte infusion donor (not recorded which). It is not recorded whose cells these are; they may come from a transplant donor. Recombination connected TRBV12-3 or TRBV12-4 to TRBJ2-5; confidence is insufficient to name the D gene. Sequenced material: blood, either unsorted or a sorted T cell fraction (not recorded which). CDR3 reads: CASSSDAENTSGETQYF. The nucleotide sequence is TGTGCCAGCAGTAGCGACGCCGAGAACACCTCGGGAGAGACCCAGTACTTC.